Following are 5 T cell receptor beta chains from one sample sequenced in a study of human T cells and chemical hapten exposure. From the RACE reads, TCRdb called clonotypes with MiXCR, one entry per CDR3 protein. Of tens of thousands of distinct CDR3 sequences in the sample, about 8.8% are singletons; the top ten hold approximately 2.9%. Time point: healthy volunteer bleed at 2 weeks. Researchers extracted total RNA from unfractionated whole blood. The sample comprised whole blood. Receptors were obtained from a female donor in good health. Some clones in this sample may be carry-over from other donors' samples.

This clonotype was detected many times. CDR3 coding DNA: TGTGCCAGTATGGAGGACAGAACCCAAGAGACCCAGTACTTC. Translating gives CASMEDRTQETQYF. The rearrangement joins TRBV19 to TRBJ2-5; a possible D gene is TRBD1 (6 bases). This CDR3 comprises 14 residues. Trimming pared 7 bases from V and 1 base from J, leaving 13 bases between. Looked up from germline, CDR1 is LNHDA and CDR2 is SQIVND (reference sequence).

This clonotype was seen only a few times. The chain combines TRBV7-9 with TRBJ2-7; D may be TRBD2 (5 bases). The CDR3 runs 15 residues. Trimming stripped 7 bases from V and 0 bases from J, with 16 bases between. Germline assignment: CDR1 SEHNR and CDR2 FQNEAQ (reference sequence). The CDR3 DNA reads TGTGCCAGCAATTCTCCCCCGGGGAGCTCCTACGAGCAGTACTTC. It is translated as CASNSPPGSSYEQYF.

The chain combines TRBV30 with TRBJ1-2; 9 nucleotides align to TRBD1. The CDR3 loop spans 15 amino acids. V shed 7 bases, J shed 6 bases, and the junction held 15 bases outside the gene matches. Germline V lookup: CDR1 GTSNPN, CDR2 SVGIG (reference sequence). CDR3 DNA: TGTGCCTTCCTTAACTATTGGGGACAGGGCAATGGCTACACCTTC. Protein: CAFLNYWGQGNGYTF.

The sample holds a few counts of this clonotype. V and J are TRBV7-2 and TRBJ2-5; 7 nucleotides match TRBD2. The CDR3 contains 13 residues. Germline V gives CDR1 SGHTA, CDR2 FQGNSA. With 4 bases clipped from V and 5 bases from J, the junction kept 4 bases outside the gene matches. DNA of the CDR3: TGTGCCAGCAGCTGGACTAGTAGGGAGACCCAGTACTTC. Translated, it gives CASSWTSRETQYF.

At least ten counts were recorded for this clonotype. The rearrangement uses TRBV3-1 and TRBJ2-1; 13 nucleotides match TRBD2. The germline V gene encodes CDR1 LGHDT and CDR2 YNNKEL (reference sequence). This CDR3 is 16 amino acids long. Trimming at V came to 1 base and at J to 9 bases, leaving 6 bases not matched to a gene. The CDR3 DNA is TGTGCCAGCAGCCAAGTATCAGGACTAGCGGGAGTTGAGCAGTTCTTC. Its translation: CASSQVSGLAGVEQFF.